The present TCR beta chain was sequenced within a study of T cell responses to AZD1222 COVID-19 vaccine. This CDR3 is 13 amino acids long. J gave up 4 bases and V 6 bases, and 6 bases lay outside the gene matches. Germline V gene sequence: CDR1 MNHEY, CDR2 SVGAGI. For this clone: Its antigen is unknown.

Study-level results: White British ancestry dominated among donors, who included more females, and clonal diversity was possibly underestimated.

TCRdb's table, derived via immunoSEQ multiplex PCR, lists solely in-frame clones and lacks some. This table has approximately 67,000 clones, 89% appearing once. The sequence derives from an adult who received the AZD1222 COVID-19 vaccine. The sequencing here drew on peripheral blood, taken 28 days after the second AZD1222 dose. The chain uses TRBV6-5 and TRBJ2-7; 7 bases align to TRBD1. The CDR3 sequence is CASSRTGVYEQYF. In DNA form, the CDR3 reads TGTGCCAGCAGCCGAACAGGGGTATACGAGCAGTACTTC.